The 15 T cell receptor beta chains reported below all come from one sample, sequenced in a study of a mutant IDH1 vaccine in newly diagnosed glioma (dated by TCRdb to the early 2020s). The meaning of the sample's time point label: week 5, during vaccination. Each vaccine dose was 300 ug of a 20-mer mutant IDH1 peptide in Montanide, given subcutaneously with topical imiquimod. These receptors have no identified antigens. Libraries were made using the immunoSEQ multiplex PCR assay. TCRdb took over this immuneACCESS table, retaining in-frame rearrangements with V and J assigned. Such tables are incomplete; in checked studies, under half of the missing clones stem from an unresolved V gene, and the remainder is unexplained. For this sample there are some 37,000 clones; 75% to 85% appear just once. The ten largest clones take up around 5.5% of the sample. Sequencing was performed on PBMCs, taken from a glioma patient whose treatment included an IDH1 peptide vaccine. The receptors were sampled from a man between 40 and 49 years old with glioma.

CDR3 in amino acids: CASSLGHGGTDTQYF. The CDR3 region has the DNA TGTGCCAGCAGTTTGGGGCATGGGGGCACAGATACGCAGTATTTT. J is TRBJ2-3 and V is TRBV7-9; perhaps TRBD1 as D (5 bases). The V gene lost 6 bases and the J gene lost 1 base, with 14 bases spanning the gap. CDR3 length equals 15 residues. From germline, CDR1 is SEHNR and CDR2 FQNEAQ (reference sequence). The whole variable domain, remainder taken from reference TRBV7-9 and TRBJ2-3, is DTGVSQNPRHKITKRGQNVTFRCDPISEHNRLYWYRQTLGQGPEFLTYFQNEAQLEKSRLLSDRFSAERPKGSFSTLEIQRTEQGDSAMYLCASSLGHGGTDTQYFGPGTRLTVL.

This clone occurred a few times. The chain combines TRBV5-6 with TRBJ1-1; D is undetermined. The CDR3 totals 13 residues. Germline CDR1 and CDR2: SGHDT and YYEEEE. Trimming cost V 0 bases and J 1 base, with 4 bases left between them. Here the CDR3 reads CASSLVWNTEAFF. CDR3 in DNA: TGTGCCAGCAGCTTGGTTTGGAACACTGAAGCTTTCTTT. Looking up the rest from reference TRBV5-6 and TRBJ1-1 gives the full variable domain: DAGVTQSPTHLIKTRGQQVTLRCSPKSGHDTVSWYQQALGQGPQFIFQYYEEEERQRGNFPDRFSGHQFPNYSSELNVNALLLGDSALYLCASSLVWNTEAFFGQGTRLTVV.

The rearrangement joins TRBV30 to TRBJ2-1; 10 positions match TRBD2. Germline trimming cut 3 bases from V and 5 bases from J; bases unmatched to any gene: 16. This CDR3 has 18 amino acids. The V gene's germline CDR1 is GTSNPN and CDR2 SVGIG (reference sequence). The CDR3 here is CAWSILLAGAHINNEQFF. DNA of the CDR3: TGTGCCTGGAGCATTCTTCTAGCGGGGGCCCACATTAACAATGAGCAGTTCTTC.

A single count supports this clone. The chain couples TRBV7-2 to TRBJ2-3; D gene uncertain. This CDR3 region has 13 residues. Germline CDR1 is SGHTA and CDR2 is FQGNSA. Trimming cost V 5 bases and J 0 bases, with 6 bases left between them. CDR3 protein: CASSPASTDTQYF. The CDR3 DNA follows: TGTGCCAGCAGCCCGGCTAGCACAGATACGCAGTATTTT.

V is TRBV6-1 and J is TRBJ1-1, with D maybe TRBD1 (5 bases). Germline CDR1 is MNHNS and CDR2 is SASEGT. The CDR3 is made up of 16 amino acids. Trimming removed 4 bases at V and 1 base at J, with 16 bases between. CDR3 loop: CASSAAGTDGNTEAFF. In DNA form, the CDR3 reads TGTGCCAGCAGTGCGGCCGGGACGGATGGGAACACTGAAGCTTTCTTT.

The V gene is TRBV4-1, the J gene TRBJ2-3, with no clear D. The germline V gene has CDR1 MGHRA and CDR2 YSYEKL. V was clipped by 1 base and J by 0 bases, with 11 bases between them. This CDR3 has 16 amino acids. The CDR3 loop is CASSQGWSMSTDTQYF. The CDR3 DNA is TGCGCCAGCAGCCAAGGGTGGAGCATGAGCACAGATACGCAGTATTTT.

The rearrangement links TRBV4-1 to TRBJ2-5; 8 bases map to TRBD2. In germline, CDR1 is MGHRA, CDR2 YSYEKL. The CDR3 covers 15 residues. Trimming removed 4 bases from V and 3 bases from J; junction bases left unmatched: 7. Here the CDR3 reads CASSRFGGAEETQYF. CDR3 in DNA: TGCGCCAGCAGCCGGTTCGGGGGGGCGGAAGAGACCCAGTACTTC.

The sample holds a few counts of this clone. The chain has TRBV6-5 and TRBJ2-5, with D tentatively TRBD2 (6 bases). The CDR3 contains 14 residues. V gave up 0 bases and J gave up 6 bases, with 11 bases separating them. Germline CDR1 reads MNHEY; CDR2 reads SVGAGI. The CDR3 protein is CASSYSGGAKTQYF. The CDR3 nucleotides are TGTGCCAGCAGTTACTCAGGAGGGGCGAAGACCCAGTACTTC.

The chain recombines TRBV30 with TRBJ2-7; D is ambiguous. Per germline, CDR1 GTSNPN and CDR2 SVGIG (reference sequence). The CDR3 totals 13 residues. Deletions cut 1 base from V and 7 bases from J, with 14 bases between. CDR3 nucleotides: TGTGCCTGGAGTGAAGGGCTGGCTAAGGAGCAGTACTTC. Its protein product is CAWSEGLAKEQYF.

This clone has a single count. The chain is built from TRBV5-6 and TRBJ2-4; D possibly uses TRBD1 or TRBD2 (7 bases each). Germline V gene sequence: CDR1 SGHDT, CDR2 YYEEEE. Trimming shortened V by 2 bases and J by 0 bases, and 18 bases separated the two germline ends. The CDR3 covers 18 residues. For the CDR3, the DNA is TGTGCCAGCAGCTTTCTCCAGGGGGACTATCTAGCCAAAAACATTCAGTACTTC. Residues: CASSFLQGDYLAKNIQYF.

CDR3 sequence (DNA): TGTGCCAGCAGACCCGCAGCGGGTGAAAAACTGTTTTTT. As protein: CASRPAAGEKLFF. The V call is TRBV6-5, the J call TRBJ1-4; D remains ambiguous. V was shortened by 6 bases and J by 7 bases, with 12 bases between the two germline ends. The CDR3 spans 13 residues. Germline assignment: CDR1 MNHEY and CDR2 SVGAGI.

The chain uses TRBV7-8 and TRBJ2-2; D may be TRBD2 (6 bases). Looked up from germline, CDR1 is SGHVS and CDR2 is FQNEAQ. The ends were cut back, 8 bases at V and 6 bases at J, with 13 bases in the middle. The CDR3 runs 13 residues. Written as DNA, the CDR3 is TGTGCCAGCGGCGGGACGGTTGCCGGGGAGCTGTTTTTT. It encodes CASGGTVAGELFF.

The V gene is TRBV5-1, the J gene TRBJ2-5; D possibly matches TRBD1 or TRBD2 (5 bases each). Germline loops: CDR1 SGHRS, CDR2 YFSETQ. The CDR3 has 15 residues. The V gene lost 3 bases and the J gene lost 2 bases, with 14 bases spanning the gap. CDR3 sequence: CASSSTGGAQETQYF. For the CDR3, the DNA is TGCGCCAGCAGCTCTACTGGGGGAGCGCAAGAGACCCAGTACTTC.

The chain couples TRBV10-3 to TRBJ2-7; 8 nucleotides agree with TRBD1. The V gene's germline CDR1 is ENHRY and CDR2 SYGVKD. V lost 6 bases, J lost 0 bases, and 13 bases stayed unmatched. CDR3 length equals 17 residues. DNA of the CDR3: TGTGCCATCAGCCCCGGGACAGGTATCTTCGGCTCCTACGAGCAGTACTTC. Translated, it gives CAISPGTGIFGSYEQYF.

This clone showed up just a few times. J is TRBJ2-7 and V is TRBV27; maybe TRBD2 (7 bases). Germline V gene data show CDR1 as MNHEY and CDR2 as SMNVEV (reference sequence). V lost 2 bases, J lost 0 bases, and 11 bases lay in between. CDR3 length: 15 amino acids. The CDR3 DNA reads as TGTGCCAGCAGTTTAAGGGGAGGGGGCTCCTACGAGCAGTACTTC. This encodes CASSLRGGGSYEQYF.